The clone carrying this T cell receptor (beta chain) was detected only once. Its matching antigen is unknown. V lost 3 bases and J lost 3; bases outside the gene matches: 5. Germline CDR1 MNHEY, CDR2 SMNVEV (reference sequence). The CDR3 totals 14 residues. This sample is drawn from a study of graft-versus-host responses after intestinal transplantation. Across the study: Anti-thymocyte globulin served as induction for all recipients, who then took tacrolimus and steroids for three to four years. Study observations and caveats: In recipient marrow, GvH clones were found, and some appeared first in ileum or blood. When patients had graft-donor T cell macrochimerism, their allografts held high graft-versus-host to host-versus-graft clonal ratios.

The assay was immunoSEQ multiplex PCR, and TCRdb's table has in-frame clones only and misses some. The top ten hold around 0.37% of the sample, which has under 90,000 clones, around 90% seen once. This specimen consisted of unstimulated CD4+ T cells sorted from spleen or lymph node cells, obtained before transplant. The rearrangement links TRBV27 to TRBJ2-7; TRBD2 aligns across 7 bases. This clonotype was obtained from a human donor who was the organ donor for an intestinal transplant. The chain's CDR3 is CASSFHGGFYEQYF. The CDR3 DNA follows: TGTGCCAGCAGTTTCCACGGGGGGTTCTACGAGCAGTACTTC.